The rows below give T cell receptor beta chains drawn from one sample of a study of shared clonotypes between healthy human individuals. Assay: immunoSEQ multiplex PCR; the TCRdb copy retains only in-frame clones and omits some. The sample lists millions of clones; approximately 94% were seen once. Sequencing was performed on naive CD8+ T cells sorted from blood. Source of these receptors: a young man in good health. Both conserved end residues are trimmed from each CDR3. Fields, in order: V gene, J gene, CDR3 protein.

>TRBV27|TRBJ2-7
ASSLFTGVSYEQY
>TRBV4-1|TRBJ2-3
ASSQDKGKGYTDTQY
>TRBV9|TRBJ2-7
ASSGGLAGYEQY
>TRBV27|TRBJ1-6
ASGDGYNSPLH
>TRBV27|TRBJ1-5
ASSYNGVQPQH
>TRBV5-1|TRBJ2-1
ASSLVGGVNEQF
>TRBV28|TRBJ2-4
ASSFDRISSKNIQY
>TRBV11-2|TRBJ2-1
ASSLIPDYNEQF
>TRBV7-8|TRBJ2-5
ASSLPSGGEETQY
>TRBV4-2|TRBJ1-3
ASSQEGHSGNTIY
>TRBV19|TRBJ2-7
ASSMAPGSYEQY
>TRBV13|TRBJ2-1
ASSPLGGSSNEQF
>TRBV7-9|TRBJ2-3
ASSRLAGGPVDTQY
>TRBV7-9|TRBJ2-5
ASSSGETQY
>TRBV5-1|TRBJ2-5
ASSVGLAGGLRETQY
>TRBV28|TRBJ2-7
ASTDELFSYEQY
>TRBV30|TRBJ2-5
AWSNLHGIQETQY
>TRBV9|TRBJ2-7
ASSYSDGSYEQY
>TRBV30|TRBJ2-7
AWSVQVWREQY
>TRBV7-9|TRBJ2-1
ASSPSTTGTGRVNEQF
>TRBV6-1|TRBJ2-7
ASSDKREGPISYEQY
>TRBV27|TRBJ2-3
ASSSGLDTQY
>TRBV5-1|TRBJ1-3
ASSYRDGSFSGNTIY
>TRBV9|TRBJ2-3
ASSVYSDTQY
>TRBV4-2|TRBJ1-2
ASSQGQGIDYGYT
>TRBV5-1|TRBJ2-7
ASSLGDADEQY
>TRBV15|TRBJ1-3
ATTLTDSGNTIY
>TRBV30|TRBJ1-6
AWKQGPPNPPLH
>TRBV29-1|TRBJ1-2
SVGQGEGYGYT